Below, 11 T cell receptor beta chains from the same sample are listed, as sequenced in a study of shared clonotypes between healthy human individuals. The protocol was immunoSEQ multiplex PCR, while the TCRdb copy is restricted to in-frame clones and leaves out a portion. The table shows approximately 2.3 million clones, with more than 85% occurring only once. Sequenced sample: naive CD4+ T cells from PBMCs. As for subset: CD45RA+ positively selected. Source of these receptors: a man aged 18 to 30 in good health. Some clones in this sample may be carry-over from other donors' samples.

The rearrangement links TRBV28 to TRBJ2-7; 11 bases are a match to TRBD2. The CDR3 is 13 amino acids. V dropped 8 bases and J dropped 6; count of bases not matched to a gene: 6. Germline CDR1 MDHEN, CDR2 SYDVKM. DNA of the CDR3: TGTGCCAGCCTCACTAGCGGGAGTCTCGAGCAGTACTTC. Its translation: CASLTSGSLEQYF.

The chain is built from TRBV18 and TRBJ2-1; a weak D match, TRBD2 (5 bases). The V end was cut by 3 bases, the J end by 8 bases, with 26 bases between. The CDR3 length is 18 residues. The germline gives CDR1 KGHSH, CDR2 LQKENI. This chain's CDR3 is CASSPPRPVREGQDEQFF. In nucleotides, the CDR3 is TGTGCCAGCTCACCGCCCCGGCCCGTCCGGGAAGGTCAGGATGAGCAGTTCTTC.

The chain has TRBV9 and TRBJ1-3; TRBD1 matches at 7 bases. The CDR3 spans 17 residues. CDR1 is SGDLS and CDR2 is YYNGEE in the germline V gene. J lost 2 bases, V lost 0 bases, and 8 bases had no gene match. CDR3 protein: CASSVGRQGITGNTIYF. The CDR3 DNA reads TGTGCCAGCAGCGTAGGACGACAGGGAATAACTGGAAACACCATATATTTT.

The rearrangement joins TRBV19 to TRBJ2-7; D unresolved. The germline V and J ends were trimmed by 4 bases and 0 bases, with 22 bases remaining between them. Germline loops: CDR1 LNHDA, CDR2 SQIVND (reference sequence). The CDR3 sequence is 18 residues long. DNA for the CDR3: TGTGCCAGTAGTAGTTCCCAATTAAAACGGTCAGTCTCCTACGAGCAGTACTTC. Its translation: CASSSSQLKRSVSYEQYF.

In this sample, this clone turned up a few times. CDR3 in amino acids: CASSPLWSYEQYF. The DNA of the CDR3 is TGTGCCAGCAGTCCGTTGTGGTCCTACGAGCAGTACTTC. The chain has TRBV28 and TRBJ2-7, with D uncertain. CDR1 is MDHEN, CDR2 SYDVKM, per germline. CDR3 length equals 13 residues. Trimming removed 5 bases from V and 1 base from J, with 9 bases in between.

The rearrangement uses TRBV19 and TRBJ2-3; a possible D gene is TRBD2 (6 bases). The V gene's germline CDR1 is LNHDA and CDR2 SQIVND (reference sequence). The CDR3 totals 17 residues. V lost 5 bases and J 0 bases, leaving 18 bases between the germline ends. The DNA of the CDR3 is TGTGCCAGTAGTCAAGGCCTCGGAGGGGCTAGCACAGATACGCAGTATTTT. Amino acid sequence: CASSQGLGGASTDTQYF.

V is TRBV11-2 and J is TRBJ2-1; D is perhaps TRBD2 (6 bases). The germline V gene encodes CDR1 SGHAT and CDR2 FQNNGV. This CDR3 comprises 16 residues. The V and J ends lost 0 bases and 6 bases respectively, with 15 bases between them. The CDR3 here is CASSLDLAIDANEQFF. The CDR3 DNA reads TGTGCCAGCAGCTTAGACCTAGCGATCGATGCCAATGAGCAGTTCTTC.

With respect to this clone: Other DNA sequences in this specimen translate into the identical CDR3. DNA of the CDR3: TGTGCCAGCAGCCTCGGACAGGGGGGCTATGGCTACACCTTC. As protein: CASSLGQGGYGYTF. The V call is TRBV7-2, the J call TRBJ1-2, with 10 bases identical to TRBD1. Germline values: CDR1 SGHTA, CDR2 FQGNSA. Trimming removed 5 bases from V and 4 bases from J; junction bases left unmatched: 4. This CDR3 contains 14 residues.

The chain is built from TRBV5-4 and TRBJ2-1; 12 nucleotides agree with TRBD2. The CDR3 length is 16 residues. The V gene end was trimmed by 4 bases and the J gene end by 0 bases; junction bases not matched to a gene: 2. Germline lookup yields CDR1 SGHNT and CDR2 YYREEE (reference sequence). The CDR3 region is CASSTTSGGSYNEQFF. Here the CDR3 DNA reads TGTGCCAGCAGCACGACTAGCGGGGGCTCCTACAATGAGCAGTTCTTC.

Of note for this clone: Other DNA variants within this sample encode the same CDR3. V usage is TRBV30 and J usage is TRBJ2-7; D not certain. V was trimmed by 0 bases and J by 6 bases, leaving 3 bases between them. From germline, CDR1 is GTSNPN and CDR2 SVGIG (reference sequence). The CDR3 runs to 10 residues. The CDR3 region is CAWSVSEQYF. CDR3 nucleotides: TGTGCCTGGAGTGTCTCCGAGCAGTACTTC.

J is TRBJ1-3 and V is TRBV5-1; possible D gene TRBD1, 5 bases. This CDR3 is 15 amino acids long. Trimming stripped 3 bases from V and 2 bases from J, with 12 bases between. Germline-derived CDR1 and CDR2 are SGHRS and YFSETQ. The CDR3 region is CASSSLGDPGNTIYF. The CDR3 nucleotides read TGCGCCAGCAGCTCCCTAGGGGACCCTGGAAACACCATATATTTT.